The rows below give T cell receptor beta chains drawn from one sample of a study of Tregs in tolerant kidney transplant recipients. Data came from immunoSEQ multiplex PCR; TCRdb stores just in-frame clones and leaves some out. The sample carries about 14,000 clones, around 90% recorded once. What was sequenced was CD8+ T cells from blood. The receptors come from a human donor in good health. Each CDR3 is given with its conserved first and last residue. Fields, in order: clone size, J gene, V gene, CDR3 protein. Clone size is shown for a subset of rows, as once, few, many or a class of expanded clone.

abundance: once
j_gene: TRBJ2-7
v_gene: TRBV30
CDR3aa: CAWQGSGDRIYEQYF

abundance: -
j_gene: TRBJ2-1
v_gene: TRBV4-3
CDR3aa: CASSQDPQIWLANEQFF

abundance: -
j_gene: TRBJ1-1
v_gene: TRBV28
CDR3aa: CASSFGGSEAFF

abundance: once
j_gene: TRBJ2-3
v_gene: TRBV27
CDR3aa: CASSLLVGGGDTQYF

abundance: -
j_gene: TRBJ1-5
v_gene: TRBV7-8
CDR3aa: CASSPDRSSNQPQHF

abundance: -
j_gene: TRBJ2-3
v_gene: TRBV27
CDR3aa: CASSLSGGRVDTQYF

abundance: -
j_gene: TRBJ2-3
v_gene: TRBV7-9
CDR3aa: CASSLEAGADTQYF

abundance: -
j_gene: TRBJ2-5
v_gene: TRBV19
CDR3aa: CASSIRALAGGLGETQYF

abundance: -
j_gene: TRBJ2-5
v_gene: TRBV4-3
CDR3aa: CASSQDLGAGGPRETQYF

abundance: -
j_gene: TRBJ2-3
v_gene: TRBV30
CDR3aa: CAWSGGLAGVADTQYF

abundance: few
j_gene: TRBJ2-1
v_gene: TRBV6-5
CDR3aa: CASSYGTSGRASEQFF

abundance: -
j_gene: TRBJ2-2
v_gene: TRBV9
CDR3aa: CASSVYATSNTGELFF

abundance: -
j_gene: TRBJ2-3
v_gene: TRBV5-1
CDR3aa: CASSFRGRQGTDTQYF

abundance: -
j_gene: TRBJ2-6
v_gene: TRBV4-1
CDR3aa: CASSQTQFSGANVLTF

abundance: once
j_gene: TRBJ1-4
v_gene: TRBV5-1
CDR3aa: CASSNTGAREKLFF